This T cell receptor beta chain emerged from a study of cytomegalovirus exposure and HLA in healthy donors (dated by TCRdb to the late 2010s). Regarding the study in general: An earlier analysis of approximately 640 of the donors reported 276 Gb of sequence data and roughly 100 million unique TCR beta sequences from about 200 million T cells. Among some 410 genotyped donors of the cohort, an average of about 240,000 unique TCR beta nucleotide sequences were sequenced per donor, roughly 20% of them non-productive. Of the 300 to 500 genotyped donors, 80% to 90% were placed in the genetic ancestry cluster associated with self-reported Caucasian donors. The study aimed to test whether signatures of past pathogen exposure could be identified by cataloging public T cell receptors. Rather than drawing on any new phenotypic data, the later analysis identified candidate immune exposures from TCR beta sequences and the way those sequences occurred across donors. To predict cytomegalovirus infection status, the study combined high-throughput TCR immunosequencing, statistical association of individual TCRs with disease status, and machine learning. Because of strong linkage in the cohort, 4 to 6 DR-DQ haplotypes were treated as single units for association and clustering. In a later analysis, previously published TCR beta repertoires from 670 or so donors were re-analyzed and high-resolution HLA genotyping was added so that TCR occurrence patterns could be studied. Typing coverage varied by locus: roughly 620-640 donors for A, B, C, DRB1 and DQB1; under 550 for DQA1; around 570 for DPA1; roughly 450 for DPB1. In an earlier analysis of 587 of the donors, high-throughput TCR beta sequencing was used to judge whether each TCR beta V gene segment behaved as functional or pseudogenic. All discovery cohort repertoires had been generated on a single sequencing platform. Donor age, sex, ethnicity and CMV serostatus were compiled alongside the repertoire data. An early release that covered about 640 HLA-typed donors contained approximately 300 gigabases of sequencing data and some 87 million unique TCR sequences. Genome-wide SNP genotypes for about 60% of the roughly 700 donors were used in a later genetic analysis, which treated that subset as a discovery cohort. Both class I and class II loci were covered by HLA typing, at four-digit resolution. The T cell repertoires of roughly 660 subjects were profiled by immunosequencing and related to cytomegalovirus serostatus. Besides the first cohort of some 670 subjects, a separate validation cohort made up of 120 different subjects was used.

The investigation overall reported the following: The 87-base-pair reads could not distinguish some IMGT-functional V segments, including TRBV6-2 and TRBV6-3, so those segments were excluded. Specific HLA alleles were associated with 16,951 TCR beta sequences at a false discovery rate of 0.05 in a later analysis. The authors suggested that the approach could potentially be generalized to other disease states and immunological phenotypes. Compared with the roughly 710-donor mean, donors in an Asian-associated ancestry cluster had fewer N-insertions in productive TCRs, according to a later genetic analysis. Because HLA typing was unavailable for some donors at each locus, only the typed subset was used in association tests. In vitro tests confirmed that a few of the cytomegalovirus-associated TCR beta chains recognize cytomegalovirus antigens. The classifier was reported to diagnose cytomegalovirus status with high specificity and sensitivity in both the original cohort and the validation cohort. The study listed 150 to 200 TCR beta chains as associated with cytomegalovirus. An earlier analysis of approximately 590 of the donors showed that most TCR beta V segments appeared in productive rearrangements either about 87% or about 30% of the time, which broadly matched IMGT annotations. In a later analysis, HLA-associated TCR beta chains showed more clonal expansion and lower generation probabilities than non-associated chains that were equally common. A later genetic analysis associated a missense DCLRE1C variant with V-gene and J-gene trimming of TCR beta chains, and an independent cohort replicated the association. The presence/absence analyses assumed that sequencing depth was roughly uniform across donors, and that assumption may not be true. When HLA alleles, especially DR and DQ, strongly co-occurred, TCR associations were difficult to assign to individual alleles. Linkage disequilibrium might explain the correlated functional status among segregating V segments, but an unknown experimental factor could not be ruled out. A cluster of highly shared sequence variants was judged likely to represent a technical artifact of the sequencing pipeline. In this cohort, only TCR beta chains were sequenced, and detectable features were limited by the absence of alpha or paired-chain data. A later analysis reported that several top co-occurrence clusters appeared linked to parvovirus B19, influenza, CMV and Epstein-Barr virus. In a later analysis, most CMV-associated TCR beta chains were found to appear HLA-restricted, with HLA associations seemingly driven largely by CMV exposure. Across donors, most TCR sequences were observed very rarely, whereas some public TCRs were present in many individuals. A further reported finding was that TCR beta sequences accurately predicted the HLA-A and HLA-B alleles for most subjects in the first cohort. The earlier analysis of a few hundred of the donors excluded roughly 17 rarely observed V segments, including chromosome 9 orphons, because counts were too low. In a later analysis, the rate of TCR association differed among HLA loci, with DRB1 alleles having the most associated TCRs and HLA-C alleles having the fewest. Immune exposure information for the cohort was limited to CMV serostatus.

Of note for this clone: Its antigen is not yet known. Base qualities are not provided; no much larger clone lies one nucleotide away.

Trimming costs V 0 bases and J 0 bases, and their ends lie 12 bases apart. From its cysteine to its phenylalanine, the CDR3 spans 17 amino acids. The CDR3 DNA has 51 bases and is translated from base 1. Sequences SGHRS (CDR1) and YFSETQ (CDR2) are obtained from the germline V gene. In total, 500 to 700 healthy bone marrow donors made up the cohort. At the time of sampling, every cohort member was nominally healthy, though immune exposures that went unrecorded were likely present. The donor was CMV seropositive and belonged to the group of 250 to 350 seropositive cohort members. Every donor gave a peripheral blood sample, and the peripheral blood mononuclear cells from that sample were used for TCR beta sequencing. Genomic DNA was extracted from the blood cell samples with the Qiagen DNeasy Blood Extraction Kit. The library was built by means of the immunoSEQ multiplex PCR assay. A mixture of 60 forward primers for TCR Vbeta segments and 13 reverse primers for TCR Jbeta segments was used in the multiplex PCR. A multiplex PCR assay on genomic DNA amplified the CDR3 region of rearranged TCR beta genes. On the Illumina HiSeq System, the amplified TCR beta libraries were sequenced as 87-base-pair reads. On the authors' methods: In a later analysis, tens of millions of unique TCR beta chains were counted across the roughly 670 repertoires, and around 11 million of these chains were shared by at least two donors. A nearest-neighbor algorithm error-corrected the raw reads and collapsed the reads into unique sequences, merging closely related sequences to remove PCR and sequencing errors. V, D and J gene segments were assigned by aligning CDR3 sequences to IMGT reference sequences. For a sequence to be retained, a match of at least six nucleotides to both a V gene segment and a J gene segment was required. Rearrangements were classified as productive when the CDR3 lacked stop codons and remained in frame with V and J, and all other rearrangements were classified as non-productive. CDR3 was defined according to IMGT convention as the region running from the second conserved V-encoded cysteine to the conserved J-encoded phenylalanine. In an earlier analysis of just under 600 of the donors, sequences lacking an unambiguous match to a single V gene segment were excluded. In an earlier analysis of 500 to 750 of the donors, V segments were called functional above 56.7% productive rearrangements and were called segregating when the between-donor standard deviation exceeded 5%. A statistical classification framework was built for diagnosing cytomegalovirus status from the catalog of TCR beta chain sequences. In a later analysis, V and J genes were assigned by comparing TCR nucleotide sequences against IMGT/GENE-DB human TR gene sequences. In a later analysis, CDR3 sequences and most-parsimonious VDJ recombination scenarios were assigned using the TCRdist pipeline. In a later analysis, each TCR beta chain was defined by its CDR3 amino acid sequence together with its V-gene family, and reads lacking a unique V-gene family were excluded. To address suspected cross-contamination and a sequencing artifact, a later analysis removed a few hundred highly shared, low-generation-probability nucleotide sequences. In a later analysis, a clonal expansion index for each public chain was calculated from normalized within-repertoire ranks of inferred template counts. A later analysis computed generation probabilities with a VDJ recombination model fitted to out-of-frame rearrangements, and checked the results against IGoR. In a later analysis, hypergeometric tests were used to score TCR-TCR, TCR-HLA and TCR-CMV co-occurrence, with a repertoire-size bias correction applied to TCR pairs. In a later analysis, false discovery rates were estimated by permuting HLA or CMV assignments 20 times. In a later analysis, co-occurring TCRs were grouped using DBSCAN, with TCRdist sequence similarity added in when clustering inside HLA-allele-positive subsets. Co-occurrence clustering excluded repertoires with fewer than 30,000 or more than 120,000 public chains, plus five with anomalous nucleotide sharing. The clones in this table, taken by TCRdb from immuneACCESS, are in-frame only. Not every clone is retained; where verified, under half of the shortfall comes from an unresolved V gene, and the cause of the rest is unknown. Clone size and the V and J calls come from that table; the DNA yielded D and trimming. For this sample there are about 150,000 clones; around 80% appear just once. The top ten clonotypes cover approximately 7% of the sample.

This clonotype was obtained from a man aged 35-49 years in good health and CMV-seropositive. Sequencing was performed on PBMCs. This receptor chain uses TRBV5-1 and TRBJ1-4; the D gene is unclear. The base sequence is TGCGCCAGCAGCTTGGTCCCCGGGAGTTCAACTAATGAAAAACTGTTTTTT. The resulting protein is CASSLVPGSSTNEKLFF. When the CDR3 is completed using the reference TRBV5-1 and TRBJ1-4 genes on either side, the full variable domain is KAGVTQTPRYLIKTRGQQVTLSCSPISGHRSVSWYQQTPGQGLQFLFEYFSETQRNKGNFPGRFSGRQFSNSRSEMNVSTLELGDSALYLCASSLVPGSSTNEKLFFGSGTQLSVL.